The clone carrying this T cell receptor (beta chain) occurred a few times. The ends were cut back, 3 bases at V and 3 bases at J, with 8 bases in the middle. CDR3 length: 13 residues. This specimen comes from a study of T cells after yellow fever vaccination. The study made its TCR cDNA through 5'RACE template switching. That step introduced a universal primer site along with UMIs. TCRdb fed the 5' RACE reads into MiXCR, producing one record per CDR3 protein. The sample records 300,000 or so distinct CDR3 sequences, about 10% being singletons. The chain joins TRBV12-3 or TRBV12-4 to TRBJ2-5; D is possibly TRBD1 (5 bases). The origin of this receptor is a man aged 18 to 29 who received the YFV17D yellow fever vaccine. Sequencing used CD4+ T cells sorted from PBMCs, obtained 5 days after the yellow fever booster vaccination. CDR3 in DNA: TGTGCCAGCAGTTTCGCAGGGAAAGAGACCCAGTACTTC. It codes for CASSFAGKETQYF.